This note documents a single TCR beta chain sequence. The data are from a study of blood T cell repertoires in COVID-19. Across the study: The analysed material was cDNA or gDNA that came from T cells, B-cell-depleted T cells, or PBMCs.

Profiling relied on immunoSEQ multiplex PCR, and the TCRdb table lists in-frame clones only, not all of them. This sample has tens of thousands of clones, with about nine tenths found just once. This CDR3 is built from 15 residues. The V gene lost 4 bases and the J gene lost 3 bases, with 13 bases spanning the gap. Germline CDR1 is MGHRA and CDR2 is YSYEKL. Material for sequencing was peripheral blood. The receptor comes from a middle-aged man with COVID-19, enrolled during active disease. The chain has TRBV4-1 and TRBJ2-4; D is ambiguous. The CDR3 nucleotides read TGCGCCAGCAGCCCGTCGGGTGGCTACAAAAACATTCAGTACTTC. This gives the protein CASSPSGGYKNIQYF.